This paragraph reports one TCR beta chain. These data are taken from a study of cytomegalovirus exposure and HLA in healthy donors. The primer mix had 60 Vbeta and 13 Jbeta primers. Sequenced by immunoSEQ multiplex PCR; TCRdb stores in-frame clones only, minus some. The repertoire includes roughly 190,000 clones, around 86% of them detected once, and 6.3% sits in the top ten. CDR1 is SNHLY, CDR2 FYNNEI, per germline. The CDR3 is 13 residues long. The V end was cut by 3 bases, the J end by 3 bases, with 8 bases between. V usage is TRBV2 and J usage is TRBJ1-2, with D maybe TRBD1 (6 bases). This TCR was sampled from a man aged 35-49 years in good health and CMV-seropositive. The specimen was PBMCs. The CDR3 region is CASSDRGHYGYTF. For the CDR3, the DNA is TGTGCCAGCAGTGACAGGGGCCACTATGGCTACACCTTC.